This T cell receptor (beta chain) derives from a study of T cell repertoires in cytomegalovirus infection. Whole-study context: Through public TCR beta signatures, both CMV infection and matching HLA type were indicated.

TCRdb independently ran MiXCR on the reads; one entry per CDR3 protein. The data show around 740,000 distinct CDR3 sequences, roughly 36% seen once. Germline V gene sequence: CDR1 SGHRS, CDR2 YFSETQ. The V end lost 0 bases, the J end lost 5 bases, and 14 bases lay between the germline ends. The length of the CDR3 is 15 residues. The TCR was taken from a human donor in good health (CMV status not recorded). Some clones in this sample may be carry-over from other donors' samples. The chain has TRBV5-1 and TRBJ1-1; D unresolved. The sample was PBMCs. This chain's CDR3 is CASSLAEGPTTEAFF. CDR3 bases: TGCGCCAGCAGCTTGGCCGAGGGCCCTACAACTGAAGCTTTCTTT.